The TCR beta chain described here comes from a study of cytomegalovirus exposure and HLA in healthy donors. Study-level results: The study labeled 180 or so TCR beta chains cytomegalovirus-associated. In vitro, a few CMV-associated chains proved specific for CMV antigens.

Note on this clone: The antigen remains undetermined.

The J segment lost 2 bases and the V segment lost 5 bases, leaving 12 bases of the junction unmatched. This CDR3 is 18 amino acids long. The V gene's germline CDR1 is SEHNR and CDR2 FQNEAQ (reference sequence). Assay used: immunoSEQ multiplex PCR; TCRdb lists only in-frame clones, some missing. Of 130,000 or so clones listed, roughly nine tenths are singletons. The sequenced material came from PBMCs. The TCR comes from a woman between 18 and 29 years old in good health and CMV-seropositive. This chain uses TRBV7-9 with TRBJ2-6, with 7 bases identical to TRBD1. The DNA of the CDR3 is TGTGCCAGCAGCCACGGGACAGTTCCCGTCCCTGGGGCCAACGTCCTGACTTTC. Translation gives CASSHGTVPVPGANVLTF.